The rows below give T cell receptor beta chains drawn from one sample of a study of early T cells in non-severe SARS-CoV-2 infection. TCRdb independently ran MiXCR on the 5' RACE reads; one entry per CDR3 protein. Among more than 60,000 distinct CDR3 sequences listed, approximately 13% were seen once. What was sequenced was whole blood. The receptors stem from an adult who was a healthcare worker with PCR-confirmed SARS-CoV-2 infection or an uninfected control (not recorded which). Each CDR3 is given with its conserved first and last residue. D genes are given only for firm matches. Only some rows state a clone size, as once, few, many or a class for expanded clones.

length,D,V,J,size,CDR3,DNA
12,-,TRBV2,TRBJ2-1,-,CASSPGLHEPVF,TGTGCCAGCAGCCCCGGACTGCATGAGCCGGTCTTC
15,TRBD1,TRBV18,TRBJ2-7,-,CASSPGTGVAYEQYF,TGTGCCAGCTCACCAGGGACAGGGGTCGCATACGAGCAGTACTTC
12,-,TRBV11-2,TRBJ1-1,many,CASSLVYTEAFF,TGTGCCAGCAGCTTAGTTTACACTGAAGCTTTCTTT
12,-,TRBV10-3,TRBJ1-6,-,CAISGGNSPLHF,TGTGCCATCAGTGGGGGCAATTCACCCCTCCACTTT
12,-,TRBV18,TRBJ2-1,-,CASSSVHNEQFF,TGTGCCAGCTCCTCAGTCCACAATGAGCAGTTCTTC
14,-,TRBV2,TRBJ1-2,-,CASSEALPNYGYTF,TGTGCCAGCAGTGAAGCGCTTCCGAACTATGGCTACACCTTC
14,-,TRBV7-9,TRBJ2-2,few,CASSLSGNTGELFF,TGTGCCAGCAGCTTATCAGGGAACACCGGGGAGCTGTTTTTT
12,-,TRBV27,TRBJ1-5,few,CASSRDTGPQHF,TGTGCCAGCAGCCGGGACACCGGCCCCCAGCATTTT
15,TRBD1,TRBV5-1,TRBJ2-7,many,CASSPGQGGSYEQYF,TGCGCCAGCAGCCCAGGACAGGGGGGATCCTACGAGCAGTACTTC
14,-,TRBV4-1,TRBJ2-3,-,CASSQETAFGTQYF,TGCGCCAGCAGCCAAGAGACTGCCTTTGGTACGCAGTATTTT